The sequence of this TCR beta chain was determined in a study of human T cells and chemical hapten exposure. As to time point: patch test 1, 2 weeks after DPC sensitization. This sample's treatment: therapeutic diphenylcyclopropenone sensitization with weekly scalp DPC. Individual cDNA molecules received unique molecular identifiers in the library. TCRdb independently ran MiXCR on the RACE reads; one entry per CDR3 protein. The table includes roughly 70,000 distinct CDR3 sequences, approximately 32% detected once. The CDR3 is 16 residues long. Trimming took 5 bases from V and 3 from J; bases not matched to a gene: 11.

The specimen was whole blood, collected in connection with sensitization to the hapten diphenylcyclopropenone (DPC). The origin of this receptor is a man in his forties with alopecia areata. Some clones in this sample may be carry-over from other donors' samples. The chain carries TRBV12-3 or TRBV12-4 and TRBJ1-2; 8 positions match TRBD1. CDR3 region: CASSERTGYGDYGYTF. The CDR3, as DNA: TGTGCCAGCAGTGAACGGACAGGGTACGGAGACTATGGCTACACCTTC.